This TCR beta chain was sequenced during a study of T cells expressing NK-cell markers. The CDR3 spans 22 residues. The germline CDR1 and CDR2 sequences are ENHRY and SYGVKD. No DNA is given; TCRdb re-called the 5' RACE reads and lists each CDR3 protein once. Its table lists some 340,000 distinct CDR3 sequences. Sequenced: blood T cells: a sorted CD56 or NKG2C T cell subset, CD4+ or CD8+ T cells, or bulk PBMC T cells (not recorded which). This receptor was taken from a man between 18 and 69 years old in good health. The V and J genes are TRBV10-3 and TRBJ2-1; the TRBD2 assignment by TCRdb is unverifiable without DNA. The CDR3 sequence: CAISDPQATPGLAGRDPNEQFF.